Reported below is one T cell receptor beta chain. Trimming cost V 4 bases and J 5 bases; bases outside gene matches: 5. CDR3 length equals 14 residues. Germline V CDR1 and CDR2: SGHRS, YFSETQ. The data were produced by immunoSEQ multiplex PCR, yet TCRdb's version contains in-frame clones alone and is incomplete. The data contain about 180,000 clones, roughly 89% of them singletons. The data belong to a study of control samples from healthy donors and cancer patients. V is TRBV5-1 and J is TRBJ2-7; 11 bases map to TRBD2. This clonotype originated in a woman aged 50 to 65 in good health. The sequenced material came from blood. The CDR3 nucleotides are TGCGCCAGCAGCAGGACTAGCGGGTTCGACGAGCAGTACTTC. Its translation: CASSRTSGFDEQYF.